This record concerns one TCR beta chain sequence. The data belong to a study of blood T cell repertoires in COVID-19. Whole-study context: COVID-19 samples from acute and convalescent phases originated in the United States, Italy and Spain.

Looked up from germline, CDR1 is MNHNS and CDR2 is SASEGT. V was clipped by 6 bases and J by 1 base; unmatched bases: 10. This CDR3 comprises 16 residues. Profiled with immunoSEQ multiplex PCR; TCRdb holds only in-frame clones, not every one. The sample consists of 80,000 to 100,000 clones, approximately 86% of them appearing once. The sequencing input was peripheral blood. The receptor was isolated from an older woman in a cohort sampled during active or convalescent COVID-19. The chain employs TRBV6-1 and TRBJ2-3; 7 bases fit TRBD2. CDR3 sequence: CASRERWGGRTDTQYF. The DNA for the CDR3 is TGTGCCAGCAGGGAAAGATGGGGGGGACGCACAGATACGCAGTATTTT.